These T cell receptor beta chains were read from a single sample in a study of human T cells and chemical hapten exposure. TCRdb re-derived calls from the RACE reads in MiXCR, one entry per CDR3 protein. The profile shows 130,000 or so distinct CDR3 sequences, about 9% of them singletons. The material sequenced was whole blood. The source is a male donor in good health. Some clones in this sample may be carry-over from other donors' samples. CDR3s include the opening cysteine and the closing phenylalanine or tryptophan. D genes are given only for firm matches. Expanded clones are given a class, and other clones once, few, many or no size at all.

V: TRBV7-6; J: TRBJ1-2; size: .; D: .; DNA: TGTGCCAGCAGCTTAGCGGAGACAGGAGACTATGGCTACACCTTC; CDR3: CASSLAETGDYGYTF
V: TRBV4-1; J: TRBJ1-6; size: .; D: .; DNA: TGCGCCAGCAGCCAAGAAGGGGGGGGAATTAATTCACCCCTCCACTTT; CDR3: CASSQEGGGINSPLHF
V: TRBV2; J: TRBJ1-4; size: .; D: .; DNA: TGTGCCAGCAGTGAAGTTGAAAAACTGTTTTTT; CDR3: CASSEVEKLFF
V: TRBV12-3/TRBV12-4; J: TRBJ2-5; size: many; D: .; DNA: TGTGCCAGCAGTTTAGCGGGGGGGCCGGAGACCCAGTACTTC; CDR3: CASSLAGGPETQYF
V: TRBV20-1; J: TRBJ2-7; size: .; D: TRBD1; DNA: TGCAGTGCTGGGGGACAGGGGTCCGACGAGCAGTACTTC; CDR3: CSAGGQGSDEQYF
V: TRBV2; J: TRBJ2-2; size: few; D: .; DNA: TGTGCCAGCAGCCGACCCAGACTTGCCGAGAACACCGGGGAGCTGTTTTTT; CDR3: CASSRPRLAENTGELFF
V: TRBV5-1; J: TRBJ2-2; size: many; D: TRBD1; DNA: TGCGCCAGCAGCTTTAGGACAGGGGGCCCCCTGAACACCGGGGAGCTGTTTTTT; CDR3: CASSFRTGGPLNTGELFF
V: TRBV20-1; J: TRBJ1-5; size: .; D: TRBD1; DNA: TGCAGTGCTAGTAAGGAGGGGGCGGGGAGCAATCAGCCCCAGCATTTT; CDR3: CSASKEGAGSNQPQHF
V: TRBV5-1; J: TRBJ2-1; size: many; D: .; DNA: TGCGCCAGCAGCTTGGGAGGGGAACTGAATGAGCAGTTCTTC; CDR3: CASSLGGELNEQFF
V: TRBV10-2; J: TRBJ2-1; size: .; D: .; DNA: TGCGCCAGCAGATCGGGGCGTGATCAAAATGAGCAGTTCTTC; CDR3: CASRSGRDQNEQFF
V: TRBV6-4; J: TRBJ2-3; size: .; D: TRBD2; DNA: TGTGCCAGCAGTGAGGTGGGAACGGGAGGGGCAGATACGCAGTATTTT; CDR3: CASSEVGTGGADTQYF
V: TRBV10-3; J: TRBJ2-7; size: many; D: .; DNA: TGTGCCATCAGCAACAGGGACGAGCAGTACTTC; CDR3: CAISNRDEQYF
V: TRBV5-1; J: TRBJ2-7; size: .; D: TRBD2; DNA: TGCGCCAGCAGCTTAACTAGCGGGGGTACCTACGAGCAGTACTTC; CDR3: CASSLTSGGTYEQYF